The 26 T cell receptor beta chains below all came from one sample that was sequenced in a study of cytomegalovirus exposure and HLA in healthy donors. 60 Vbeta and 13 Jbeta primers were used in PCR. Assay used: immunoSEQ multiplex PCR; TCRdb lists only in-frame clones, some missing. This sample has around 110,000 clones, with 50% to 80% found just once. Sequences were obtained from PBMCs. The receptors derive from a woman between 40 and 50 years old in good health and CMV-seropositive.

Only one count was recorded for this clone. The junction and the germline gene differ at one end; a read error may be behind it. CDR3 in amino acids: CASSIAGGNEQFF. For the CDR3, the DNA is TGTGCCAGCAGCATAGCGGGGGGCAATGAGCAGTTCTTC. J is TRBJ2-1 and V is TRBV7-9, with 10 positions matching TRBD2. The CDR3 loop spans 13 amino acids. Per germline, CDR1 SEHNR and CDR2 FQNEAQ (reference sequence).

The chain recombines TRBV27 with TRBJ2-5; TRBD1 is a possible D gene (6 bases). The germline V gene has CDR1 MNHEY and CDR2 SMNVEV (reference sequence). Trimming removed 4 bases at V and 4 bases at J, with 16 bases between. The CDR3 consists of 15 residues. The CDR3 spells CASSSQGRATETQYF. CDR3 nucleotides: TGTGCCAGCAGTTCACAGGGCCGGGCGACAGAGACCCAGTACTTC.

This clone was seen more than once but under ten times. CDR3 DNA sequence: TGTGCCAGCAGCGAGGGGACATTCCTTAGCAATCAGCCCCAGCATTTT. Translation: CASSEGTFLSNQPQHF. The chain carries TRBV6-4 and TRBJ1-5; a possible D gene is TRBD1 (6 bases). The CDR3 has 16 amino acids. V shed 6 bases and J shed 0 bases, with 15 bases lying between them. The germline gives CDR1 MRHNA, CDR2 SNTAGT.

On this clone itself: At one of its ends the junction is not consistent with the germline gene, which may arise from a read error. V usage is TRBV15 and J usage is TRBJ1-2; 9 positions match TRBD1. CDR1 and CDR2 (germline): LNHNV, YYDKDF (reference sequence). The CDR3 runs 14 residues. The CDR3 loop is CATSRPGQGLGYPF. The CDR3 DNA follows: TGTGCCACCAGCAGACCGGGACAGGGACTTGGCTACCCCTTC.

The rearrangement joins TRBV7-9 to TRBJ1-1; 8 bases are a match to TRBD1. Germline V gene data show CDR1 as SEHNR and CDR2 as FQNEAQ (reference sequence). The CDR3 has 11 amino acids. V lost 5 bases to trimming and J lost 11 bases; unmatched junction nucleotides: 4. The CDR3 DNA sequence: TGTGCCAGCAGCCAGACAGGGGTGGCTTTCTTT. Amino acid sequence: CASSQTGVAFF.

This chain connects TRBV21-1 to TRBJ2-1; TRBD1, the table's D call, was not compared with the DNA. TRBV21-1 is a pseudogene. The CDR3 loop spans 13 amino acids. The CDR3 DNA follows: TGTGCCAGCAGCACGGGACAGGCGAATGAGCAGTTCTTC. As protein: CASSTGQANEQFF.

The chain links TRBV6-5 to TRBJ1-2; TRBD1 might be the D (5 bases). The CDR3 extends over 15 amino acids. Trimming shortened V by 2 bases and J by 8 bases, and 18 bases separated the two germline ends. Germline V gene lookup returns CDR1 MNHEY and CDR2 SVGAGI. The CDR3 DNA follows: TGTGCCAGCAGTTACGGGGCGGGGGGGAGTGTCGGCTACACCTTC. It translates to CASSYGAGGSVGYTF.

The chain uses TRBV11-2 and TRBJ2-2; D possibly corresponds to TRBD1 (6 bases). With 1 base removed from V and 6 bases from J, the gap between germline ends came to 21 bases. The CDR3 is 18 residues long. Germline V gives CDR1 SGHAT, CDR2 FQNNGV. For the CDR3, the DNA is TGTGCCAGCAGCTTAGTAGTTCCAACAGGGTTTTTTGCCGGGGAGCTGTTTTTT. Its protein is CASSLVVPTGFFAGELFF.

The chain combines TRBV10-1 with TRBJ1-1, with 8 bases fitting TRBD1. The CDR3 is 15 residues long. The V gene end was trimmed by 6 bases and the J gene end by 7 bases; junction bases not matched to a gene: 13. Looked up from germline, CDR1 is WNHNN and CDR2 is SYGVQD (reference sequence). The CDR3 sequence: CASSTISDRESEAFF. The CDR3 DNA follows: TGCGCCAGCAGCACGATATCGGACAGGGAGAGTGAAGCTTTCTTT.

The J gene is TRBJ2-5, the V gene TRBV10-3, with D maybe TRBD2 (7 bases). The CDR3 spans 13 residues. The V end lost 6 bases, the J end lost 0 bases, and 8 bases lay between the germline ends. CDR1 is ENHRY, CDR2 SYGVKD, per germline. CDR3 amino acids: CAIRGGDQETQYF. For the CDR3, the DNA is TGTGCCATCAGAGGGGGGGACCAAGAGACCCAGTACTTC.

J is TRBJ1-3 and V is TRBV5-1; 9 bases fit TRBD1. From germline, CDR1 is SGHRS and CDR2 YFSETQ. The V gene end was trimmed by 3 bases and the J gene end by 8 bases; junction bases not matched to a gene: 3. The CDR3 has 13 amino acids. The CDR3 spells CASSSRQGDTIYF. For the CDR3, the DNA is TGCGCCAGCAGCTCGAGACAGGGGGACACCATATATTTT.

DNA for the CDR3: TGTGCCATCAGTGAGTCGCTGCGGGTGGTGGGAAGAGATACGCAGTATTTT. Protein: CAISESLRVVGRDTQYF. The chain carries TRBV10-3 and TRBJ2-3, with a weak D call TRBD2 (5 bases). The CDR3 is 17 residues long. The germline V gene has CDR1 ENHRY and CDR2 SYGVKD. Trimming removed 0 bases at V and 5 bases at J, with 18 bases between.

This chain uses TRBV14 with TRBJ2-7; D is possibly TRBD2 (6 bases). This CDR3 has 14 residues. V lost 2 bases and J lost 6, with 14 bases in between. CDR1 is SGHDN and CDR2 is FVKESK in the germline V gene. The CDR3 loop is CASSQKSWTTEQYF. The DNA of the CDR3 is TGTGCCAGCAGCCAAAAATCGTGGACTACCGAGCAGTACTTC.

V usage is TRBV9 and J usage is TRBJ2-7; 7 nucleotides align to TRBD2. Germline loops: CDR1 SGDLS, CDR2 YYNGEE. Trimming removed 3 bases from V and 2 bases from J; junction bases left unmatched: 5. The CDR3 has 14 amino acids. DNA for the CDR3: TGTGCCAGCAGCGAGGGAGGGATGACCTACGAGCAGTACTTC. Amino acid sequence: CASSEGGMTYEQYF.

V is TRBV7-9 and J is TRBJ2-3; 11 bases are a match to TRBD2. Germline loops: CDR1 SEHNR, CDR2 FQNEAQ (reference sequence). V was pared by 4 bases and J by 7 bases, with 13 bases of the junction left unmatched. The CDR3 runs to 17 residues. The CDR3 region has the DNA TGTGCCAGCAGCTCCACTCTAGCGGGGGGTAAGGAGAATACGCAGTATTTT. Protein: CASSSTLAGGKENTQYF.

This clone appeared a few times. The V and J genes are TRBV19 and TRBJ1-1, with D perhaps matching TRBD1 (6 bases). Trimming took off 7 bases at V and 0 bases at J, with 12 bases between the two ends. The CDR3 runs to 14 residues. The V gene's germline CDR1 is LNHDA and CDR2 SQIVND (reference sequence). The CDR3 spells CASTIDRLNTEAFF. The CDR3 nucleotides read TGTGCCAGTACCATTGACAGGCTGAACACTGAAGCTTTCTTT.

The rearrangement joins TRBV7-2 to TRBJ2-5; 8 bases agree with TRBD2. V lost 7 bases and J lost 4; bases outside the gene matches: 8. Germline assignment: CDR1 SGHTA and CDR2 FQGNSA. The CDR3 contains 14 residues. CDR3: CASTRTGGRETQYF. CDR3 DNA sequence: TGTGCCAGCACCCGAACGGGAGGGCGAGAGACCCAGTACTTC.

This clone was recorded a few times. The gene calls are TRBV5-6 and TRBJ1-3; D not certain. The CDR3 has 14 residues. Per the germline V gene, CDR1 is SGHDT and CDR2 is YYEEEE. Trimming removed 6 bases at V and 4 bases at J, with 14 bases between. The chain's CDR3 is CASKLQVIGNTIYF. CDR3 DNA sequence: TGTGCCAGCAAGCTGCAGGTCATAGGAAACACCATATATTTT.

CDR3 region: CASSQPGQGDDEQFF. The CDR3 coding sequence is TGTGCCAGCAGCCAACCAGGACAGGGCGACGATGAGCAGTTCTTC. The chain is built from TRBV4-2 and TRBJ2-1; the match to TRBD1 covers 8 bases. CDR3 length equals 15 residues. J lost 8 bases, V lost 2 bases, and 8 bases had no gene match. Per the germline V gene, CDR1 is LGHNA and CDR2 is YNFKEQ.

The chain has TRBV6-5 and TRBJ2-3; D might be TRBD2 (6 bases). Trimming removed 0 bases at V and 5 bases at J, with 15 bases between. CDR3 length: 16 amino acids. Germline CDR1 and CDR2: MNHEY and SVGAGI. CDR3 nucleotides: TGTGCCAGCAGTTACTCCTTGGGAGGAACTGTAGATACGCAGTATTTT. This codes for CASSYSLGGTVDTQYF.

V is TRBV7-2 and J is TRBJ2-1; D unresolved. In germline, CDR1 is SGHTA, CDR2 FQGNSA. The ends were cut back, 5 bases at V and 6 bases at J, with 8 bases in the middle. CDR3 length equals 12 residues. The CDR3 region has the DNA TGTGCCAGCAGCCGCAGAGGCAATGAGCAGTTCTTC. Translation: CASSRRGNEQFF.

The V call is TRBV11-3, the J call TRBJ2-4, with 8 positions matching TRBD2. The CDR3 spans 14 residues. V gave up 0 bases and J gave up 7 bases; unmatched junction bases: 2. Per germline, CDR1 SGHNT and CDR2 YENEEA. For the CDR3, the DNA is TGTGCCAGCAGCTTAGAACTAGCGGATAACATTCAGTACTTC. Translating gives CASSLELADNIQYF.

A few counts support this clone. The chain is built from TRBV19 and TRBJ1-1, with a tentative D call TRBD1 (6 bases). The CDR3 has 13 amino acids. Germline V CDR1 and CDR2: LNHDA, SQIVND (reference sequence). Trimming left V 6 bases short and J 0 bases short, with 8 bases between. The CDR3 DNA is TGTGCCAGTAGGGACAGCTTGAACACTGAAGCTTTCTTT. Protein: CASRDSLNTEAFF.

The chain combines TRBV7-9 with TRBJ2-1, with 8 bases matching TRBD2. Germline CDR1 and CDR2: SEHNR and FQNEAQ (reference sequence). CDR3 length: 16 residues. The V and J ends lost 5 bases and 6 bases, in that order; junction bases with no gene match: 12. In DNA, the CDR3 is TGTGCCAGCAGCCCAATCCTAGCGGGTGGGGGCAATGAGCAGTTCTTC. This encodes CASSPILAGGGNEQFF.

This chain connects TRBV6-5 to TRBJ1-1, with TRBD1 as a possible D gene (6 bases). Germline values: CDR1 MNHEY, CDR2 SVGAGI. The CDR3 totals 14 residues. Trimming left V 0 bases short and J 10 bases short, with 15 bases between. The CDR3 here is CASSYSLLTGGAFF. The CDR3 DNA follows: TGTGCCAGCAGTTACTCACTGTTGACAGGAGGAGCTTTCTTT.

This rearrangement joins TRBV5-4 to TRBJ2-7; a possible D gene is TRBD2 (6 bases). V lost 4 bases to trimming and J lost 7 bases, with 18 bases between them. Germline loops: CDR1 SGHNT, CDR2 YYREEE (reference sequence). The CDR3 totals 14 residues. The CDR3, as DNA: TGTGCCAGCAGCCCGCCCCCCCCGGGAGTGGAGCAGTACTTC. Its protein product is CASSPPPPGVEQYF. The full variable domain, with the rest looked up from reference TRBV5-4 and TRBJ2-7, is ETGVTQSPTHLIKTRGQQVTLRCSSQSGHNTVSWYQQALGQGPQFIFQYYREEENGRGNFPPRFSGLQFPNYSSELNVNALELDDSALYLCASSPPPPGVEQYFGPGTRLTVT.